One and the same sample provided the 16 T cell receptor beta chains below, sequenced in a study of blood T cell repertoires in COVID-19. Clones were sequenced by immunoSEQ multiplex PCR, and TCRdb holds only the in-frame ones, with some missing. The data show hundreds of thousands of clones, roughly 88% seen once. Input material: PBMCs or T cells enriched from blood (not recorded which). The source of these receptors is a woman aged 40 to 49 with acute COVID-19.

The chain is built from TRBV19 and TRBJ1-2; tentative D call: TRBD1 (5 bases). The CDR3 has 13 residues. Germline V gene sequence: CDR1 LNHDA, CDR2 SQIVND (reference sequence). V was pared by 6 bases and J by 4 bases, with 12 bases between. The CDR3 coding sequence is TGTGCCAGTAGGACTCAGGGACTCTATGGCTACACCTTC. The encoded protein is CASRTQGLYGYTF.

The genes are TRBV2 and TRBJ1-6; maybe TRBD1 (6 bases). V lost 6 bases, J lost 0 bases, and 9 bases lay in between. The CDR3 has 15 amino acids. Germline V gene data show CDR1 as SNHLY and CDR2 as FYNNEI. CDR3 amino acids: CASRGTSSYNSPLHF. The CDR3 DNA sequence: TGTGCCAGCAGGGGGACAAGCTCCTATAATTCACCCCTCCACTTT. The variable domain in full, with the rest retrieved from reference TRBV2 and TRBJ1-6, is EPEVTQTPSHQVTQMGQEVILRCVPISNHLYFYWYRQILGQKVEFLVSFYNNEISEKSEIFDDQFSVERPDGSNFTLKIRSTKLEDSAMYFCASRGTSSYNSPLHFGNGTRLTVT.

The V and J genes are TRBV24-1 and TRBJ2-1; TRBD2 matches 12 bases. This CDR3 has 16 amino acids. CDR1 is KGHDR, CDR2 SFDVKD, per germline. J gave up 4 bases and V 4 bases, and 4 bases lay outside the gene matches. DNA of the CDR3: TGTGCCACCAGTGACTCAACTAGCGGGGGGTACAATGAGCAGTTCTTC. As protein: CATSDSTSGGYNEQFF.

The V call is TRBV2, the J call TRBJ2-1; D not certain. This CDR3 has 12 amino acids. Germline CDR1 reads SNHLY; CDR2 reads FYNNEI. V lost 9 bases, J lost 10 bases, and 16 bases lay in between. CDR3 residues: CASVFSAGEQFF. CDR3 nucleotide sequence: TGTGCCAGTGTCTTTTCGGCCGGGGAGCAGTTCTTC.

The CDR3 protein is CASSRIQGYNSPLHF. As DNA, the CDR3 is TGTGCCAGCAGTCGAATTCAGGGGTATAATTCACCCCTCCACTTT. This chain connects TRBV11-2 to TRBJ1-6; tentative D call: TRBD1 (6 bases). The length of the CDR3 is 15 residues. The germline gives CDR1 SGHAT, CDR2 FQNNGV. V was clipped by 6 bases and J by 4 bases, with 13 bases between them. Full variable domain (outside the CDR3, taken from reference TRBV11-2 and TRBJ1-6): EAGVAQSPRYKIIEKRQSVAFWCNPISGHATLYWYQQILGQGPKLLIQFQNNGVVDDSQLPKDRFSAERLKGVDSTLKIQPAKLEDSAVYLCASSRIQGYNSPLHFGNGTRLTVT.

The V call is TRBV2, the J call TRBJ2-6, with a tentative D call TRBD1 (6 bases). The CDR3 is 17 amino acids. The V gene lost 4 bases and the J gene lost 0 bases, with 13 bases spanning the gap. Germline V gene data show CDR1 as SNHLY and CDR2 as FYNNEI. CDR3 residues: CASSVRDINSGANVLTF. The CDR3 region has the DNA TGTGCCAGCAGTGTCAGGGACATAAACTCTGGGGCCAACGTCCTGACTTTC.

This chain joins TRBV5-1 and TRBJ1-1, with TRBD1 as a possible D gene (6 bases). The CDR3 is 14 amino acids. The germline V gene has CDR1 SGHRS and CDR2 YFSETQ. V lost 3 bases, J lost 1 base, and 10 bases lay in between. This CDR3 reads CASSWGHENTEAFF. For the CDR3, the DNA is TGCGCCAGCAGCTGGGGACACGAGAACACTGAAGCTTTCTTT.

The chain links TRBV5-4 to TRBJ1-1; D is perhaps TRBD1 (5 bases). This CDR3 region has 14 residues. CDR1 and CDR2 from the germline V gene are SGHNT and YYREEE (reference sequence). The germline V and J ends were trimmed by 2 bases and 3 bases, with 11 bases remaining between them. CDR3 protein: CASSFQGGDTEAFF. CDR3 DNA: TGTGCCAGCAGCTTCCAGGGTGGGGACACTGAAGCTTTCTTT.

This chain joins TRBV2 and TRBJ2-3, with a weak D call TRBD2 (5 bases). Trimming took 5 bases from V and 2 from J, leaving 14 bases between them. The germline gives CDR1 SNHLY, CDR2 FYNNEI. This CDR3 spans 15 amino acids. CDR3 in DNA: TGTGCCAGCAGTCGGGATACTCCCATCACAGATACGCAGTATTTT. It translates to CASSRDTPITDTQYF. The entire variable domain, with the rest obtained from reference TRBV2 and TRBJ2-3, is as follows: EPEVTQTPSHQVTQMGQEVILRCVPISNHLYFYWYRQILGQKVEFLVSFYNNEISEKSEIFDDQFSVERPDGSNFTLKIRSTKLEDSAMYFCASSRDTPITDTQYFGPGTRLTVL.

This chain joins TRBV29-1 and TRBJ1-3; unclear D gene. The CDR3 contains 13 residues. Trimming stripped 4 bases from V and 3 bases from J, with 10 bases between. Germline CDR1 and CDR2: SQVTM and ANQGSEA. Written as DNA, the CDR3 is TGCAGCGTTGCCTGGGGAGATGGAAACACCATATATTTT. Amino acid sequence: CSVAWGDGNTIYF.

The rearrangement links TRBV11-2 to TRBJ2-7; 8 positions match TRBD1. Germline assignment: CDR1 SGHAT and CDR2 FQNNGV. J gave up 0 bases and V 3 bases, and 7 bases lay outside the gene matches. The CDR3 contains 16 residues. The CDR3 DNA follows: TGTGCCAGCAGCTTTCACACAGGGGGGAGCTCCTACGAGCAGTACTTC. Its protein product is CASSFHTGGSSYEQYF.

V and J are TRBV10-3 and TRBJ2-2; tentative D call: TRBD2 (6 bases). The CDR3 length is 15 residues. Germline CDR1 reads ENHRY; CDR2 reads SYGVKD. V shed 10 bases and J shed 4 bases, with 19 bases lying between them. The DNA for the CDR3 is TGTGCCACAAGACTAGTTTGGGGGATCACCGGGGAGCTGTTTTTT. Translated, it gives CATRLVWGITGELFF.

The chain is built from TRBV19 and TRBJ1-1; 11 bases agree with TRBD1. The CDR3 length is 15 residues. The V segment lost 4 bases and the J segment 1 base; nucleotides outside the gene matches: 2. Germline loops: CDR1 LNHDA, CDR2 SQIVND (reference sequence). CDR3: CASSRTGGRNTEAFF. The CDR3 coding sequence is TGTGCCAGTAGTAGGACAGGGGGCCGGAACACTGAAGCTTTCTTT.

This chain connects TRBV6-6 to TRBJ1-2; 7 nucleotides agree with TRBD1. Germline-derived CDR1 and CDR2 are MNHNY and SVGAGI (reference sequence). J lost 2 bases, V lost 6 bases, and 6 bases had no gene match. There are 14 residues in the CDR3. The CDR3: CASRVDRENYGYTF. The CDR3 DNA follows: TGTGCCAGCAGAGTCGACAGGGAAAACTATGGCTACACCTTC.

This clone appeared a single time. The rearrangement links TRBV4-1 to TRBJ2-1, with D uncertain. CDR1 is MGHRA, CDR2 YSYEKL, per germline. The CDR3 sequence is 14 residues long. V dropped 0 bases and J dropped 10 bases, with 13 bases sitting between them. The CDR3 bases are TGCGCCAGCAGCCAAGATACGGGTCCAAGGGAGCAGTTCTTC. Its protein is CASSQDTGPREQFF.

V usage is TRBV12-3 or TRBV12-4 and J usage is TRBJ1-2; no reliable D call. The CDR3 is 13 residues long. V was cut by 1 base and J by 6 bases, with 9 bases left in between. CDR3 sequence: CASSLGSGDGYTF. The CDR3 bases are TGTGCCAGCAGTTTAGGGTCCGGGGATGGCTACACCTTC.